This T cell receptor (beta chain) was sequenced in a study of blood T cells in healthy people across ages (dated by TCRdb to 2014 to 2015). About the study as a whole: In model experiments, template switching captured roughly one uniquely barcoded TCR beta cDNA molecule for every two T cells. The study measured age-related changes in TCR beta repertoire diversity using deep sequencing normalized with unique cDNA molecular identifiers. The donors were divided into four age groups: young (average around 16 years), middle-aged (under 40), aged (roughly 66) and long-lived (82). To avoid experimental bias, donors of different ages were distributed randomly across sequencing lanes. Two additional independent replicas of 1 million unique cDNA reads from the same blood draw were analyzed for two donors (one aged 18 to 30 and one aged 80 or older).

Trimming costs V 4 bases and J 7 bases, and their ends lie 20 bases apart. Counted from cysteine to phenylalanine, this CDR3 has 15 amino acids. Solely the CDR3 DNA is kept, with 45 bases framed from the first base. For CDR1 and CDR2, the germline V gene lists SGHDN and FVKESK. Overall study outcomes, separate from this receptor: Because donor CMV infection status was unknown, age-related changes in expanded clonotypes were potentially confounded. A strong correlation was found between observed TCR beta diversity and the percentage of naive T cells measured by flow cytometry. As age increased, observed TCR beta diversity per million T cells dropped in a roughly linear way, and a significant reduction was already evident by age 40. Bulk unsorted PBMC profiling prevented conclusive comparison of naive and antigen-experienced compartments. Compared with the aged group, the long-lived group had more naive CD4+ T cells, fewer expanded clones and increased TCR diversity, suggesting age selection. Total diversity estimates from one million sequenced T cells were considered lower bounds and underestimates.

As concerns this clonotype: It has no known antigen specificity. It has no much larger one-base neighbor in the sample; base qualities were not kept.

Donors were 39 systemically healthy Caucasian individuals from Russia aged about 6 to 100 years. About 9.6 milliliters of peripheral blood were collected from each donor into EDTA-treated Vacutainer tubes. PBMCs were isolated by Ficoll-Paque density-gradient centrifugation, with at least 6 million obtained per sample. Trizol reagent was used to extract total RNA from PBMCs, with at least 5 micrograms per sample. For every donor, an aliquot of PBMCs went through flow cytometry to measure the percentages of naive CD45RAhigh/CD27high T cells. Receptor amplification or capture employed 5' RACE. Sequencing instrument: Illumina HiSeq 2500. The second PCR ran for about 7 to 11 cycles and used a J-beta primer mix along with a sample-barcoded 5' primer. A template-switch 5' adaptor carrying 12 random nucleotides introduced a unique molecular identifier onto each TCR beta cDNA molecule. At least 2.5 million CDR3-containing paired-end reads were obtained from each sample. First-strand cDNA synthesis was performed from all RNA using the Mint cDNA synthesis kit, with priming by a TRBC-specific oligonucleotide. After uracil-DNA glycosylase treatment, a first 18-cycle PCR used universal primers M1SS and BC2_uni_R on all cDNA. The authors' analysis ran thus. For normalization, 1 million high-quality reads, each with a distinct molecular identifier, were randomly selected from each sample. Instead of being binned into consensus sequences, reads with shared molecular identifiers were discarded. CDR3 identification, clonotype clustering and error correction used MiTCR with a Q25 quality threshold and the strictest error-elimination algorithm. A nonparametric unseen species model with Euler transformation was used to estimate lower-bound total TCR beta diversity. TCRdb reprocessed the public reads (quality trimming at Q25 with fastp, clone calling with MiXCR) and kept in-frame beta chains. Entries that share a CDR3 protein sequence are merged under the most common genes and DNA. For this entry, the V and J calls and clone size follow TCRdb and not the study's own pipeline. The sample profile shows some 1.5 million distinct CDR3 sequences; around 40% of them were found once. The ten most abundant clones make up less than 5% of the sample.

The origin of this receptor is a woman in her late teens or twenties in good health. Sequenced sample: blood. The chain employs TRBV14 and TRBJ2-7; a weak D assignment points to TRBD2 (6 bases agree). The DNA sequence is as follows: TGTGCCAGCAGCCGAACCGGGACTCCGTACAATGAGCAGTACTTC. Translated, this is CASSRTGTPYNEQYF.